This T cell receptor beta chain was sequenced for a study of blood T cell repertoires in COVID-19. Background on the study: The origin of the acute and convalescent COVID-19 samples was the United States, Italy and Spain. Sources were T cells, B-cell-depleted T cells, or PBMCs; the material itself was cDNA or gDNA.

Authors' processing steps: The authors estimated nucleated cell counts from reference gene primer amplification. TCRdb's table, derived via immunoSEQ multiplex PCR, lists solely in-frame clones and lacks some. V and J calls and clone size are copied from that table; D and trimming were computed from the DNA. This table holds fewer than 300,000 clones, roughly 79% found once. The V and J ends lost 4 bases and 9 bases, in that order; junction bases with no gene match: 12. This CDR3 contains 15 residues. The germline gives CDR1 SNHLY, CDR2 FYNNEI. The receptor was derived from an older woman with active or convalescent COVID-19. The source material was peripheral blood. J is TRBJ2-4 and V is TRBV2; 7 bases map to TRBD2. The CDR3 DNA reads TGTGCCAGCAGTGGTCGTGGGGGGGGACGGACCATTCAGTACTTC. The encoded protein is CASSGRGGGRTIQYF.